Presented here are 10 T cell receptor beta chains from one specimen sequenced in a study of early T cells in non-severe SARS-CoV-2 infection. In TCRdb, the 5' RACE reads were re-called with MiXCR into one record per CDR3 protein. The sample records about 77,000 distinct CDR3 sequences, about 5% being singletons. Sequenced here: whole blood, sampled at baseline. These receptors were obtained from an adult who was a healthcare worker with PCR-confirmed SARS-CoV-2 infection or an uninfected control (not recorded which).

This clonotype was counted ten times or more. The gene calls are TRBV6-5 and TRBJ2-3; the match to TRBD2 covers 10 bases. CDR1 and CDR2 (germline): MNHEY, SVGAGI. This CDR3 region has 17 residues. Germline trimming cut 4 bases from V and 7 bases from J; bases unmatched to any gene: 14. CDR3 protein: CASSSTLLAGARNTQYF. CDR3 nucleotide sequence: TGTGCCAGCAGTTCCACACTTCTAGCGGGAGCGAGGAATACGCAGTATTTT.

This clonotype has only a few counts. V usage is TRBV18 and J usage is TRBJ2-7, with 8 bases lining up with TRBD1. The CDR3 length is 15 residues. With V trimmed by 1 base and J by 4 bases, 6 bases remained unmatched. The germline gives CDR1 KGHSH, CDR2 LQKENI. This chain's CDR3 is CASSPLGQGSYEQYF. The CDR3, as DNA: TGTGCCAGCTCACCACTCGGACAGGGTTCTTACGAGCAGTACTTC.

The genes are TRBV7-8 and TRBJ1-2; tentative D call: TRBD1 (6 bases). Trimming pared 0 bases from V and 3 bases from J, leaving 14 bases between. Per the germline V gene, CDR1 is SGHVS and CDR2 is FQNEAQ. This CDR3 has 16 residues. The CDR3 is CASSLAGGQFDYGYTF. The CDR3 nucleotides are TGTGCCAGCAGCTTAGCGGGAGGACAGTTTGACTATGGCTACACCTTC.

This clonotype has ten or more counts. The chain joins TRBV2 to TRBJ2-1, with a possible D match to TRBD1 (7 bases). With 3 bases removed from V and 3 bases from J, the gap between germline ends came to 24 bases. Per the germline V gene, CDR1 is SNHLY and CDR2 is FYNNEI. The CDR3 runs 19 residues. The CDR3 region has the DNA TGTGCCAGCAGTGATGGAGGGGCTATGACAGGGCCTAACTACAATGAGCAGTTCTTC. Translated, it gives CASSDGGAMTGPNYNEQFF.

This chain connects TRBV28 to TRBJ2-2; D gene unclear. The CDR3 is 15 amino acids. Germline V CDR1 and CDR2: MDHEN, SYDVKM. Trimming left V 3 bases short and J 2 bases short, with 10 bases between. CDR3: CASSFFLQNTGELFF. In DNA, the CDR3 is TGTGCCAGCAGTTTTTTTCTCCAAAACACCGGGGAGCTGTTTTTT.

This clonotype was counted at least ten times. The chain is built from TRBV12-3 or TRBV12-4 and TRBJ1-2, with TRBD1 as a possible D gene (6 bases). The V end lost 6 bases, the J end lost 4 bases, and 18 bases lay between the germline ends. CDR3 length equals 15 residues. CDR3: CASRPGADDPYGYTF. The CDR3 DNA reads TGTGCCAGCAGGCCAGGGGCGGACGACCCCTATGGCTACACCTTC.

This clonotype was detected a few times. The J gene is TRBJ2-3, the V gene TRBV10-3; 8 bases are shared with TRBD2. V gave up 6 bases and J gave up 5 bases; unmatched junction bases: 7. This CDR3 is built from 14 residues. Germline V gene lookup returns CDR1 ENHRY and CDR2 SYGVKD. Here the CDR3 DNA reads TGTGCCATCAGACGGGAGGGGGATGTAGATACGCAGTATTTT. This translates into CAIRREGDVDTQYF.

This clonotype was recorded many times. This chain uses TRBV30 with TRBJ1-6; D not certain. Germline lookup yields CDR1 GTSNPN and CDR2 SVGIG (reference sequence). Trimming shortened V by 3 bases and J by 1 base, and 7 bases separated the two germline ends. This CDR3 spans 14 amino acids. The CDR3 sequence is CAWSRRSYNSPLHF. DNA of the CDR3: TGTGCCTGGAGCCGGAGGTCCTATAATTCACCCCTCCACTTT.

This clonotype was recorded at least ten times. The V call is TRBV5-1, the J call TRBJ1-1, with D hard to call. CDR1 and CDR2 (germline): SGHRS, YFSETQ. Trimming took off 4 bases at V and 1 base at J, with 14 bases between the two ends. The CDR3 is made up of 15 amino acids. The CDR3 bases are TGCGCCAGCAGCCCCAGTGTCATGGAGAACACTGAAGCTTTCTTT. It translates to CASSPSVMENTEAFF.

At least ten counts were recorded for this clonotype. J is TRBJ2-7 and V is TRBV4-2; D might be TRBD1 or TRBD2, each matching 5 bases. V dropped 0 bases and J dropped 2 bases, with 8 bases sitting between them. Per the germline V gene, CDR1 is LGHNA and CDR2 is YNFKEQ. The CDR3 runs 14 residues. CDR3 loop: CASSQDRGPYEQYF. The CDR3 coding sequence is TGTGCCAGCAGCCAAGACCGGGGCCCCTACGAGCAGTACTTC.